Listed below are T cell receptor beta chains from one sample, sequenced in a study of blood T cell repertoires in COVID-19. Only in-frame clones appear in the TCRdb table, and some are missing; sequencing was by immunoSEQ multiplex PCR. The sample has 310,000 or so clones; 85% to 90% are singletons. The sample taken for sequencing was PBMCs or T cells enriched from blood (not recorded which). The receptor set was obtained from a woman aged 18-29 years who had recovered from COVID-19. The CDR3 runs from the conserved cysteine through the conserved F or W. Fields, in order: V gene, clone size, J gene, D gene, CDR3 length, CDR3 DNA, CDR3 protein. D genes are given only for firm matches. Clone size is stated in some rows and not others, as once, few, many or a class when expanded.

TRBV25-1,once,TRBJ2-2,TRBD2,15,TGTGCCAGCGGCCCCGCATGGCGGGAGACCGGGGAGCTGTTTTTT,CASGPAWRETGELFF
TRBV6-1,NA,TRBJ2-2,NA,13,TGTGCCAGCAGTGAATTGGGCCTCGGGGAGCTGTTTTTT,CASSELGLGELFF
TRBV7-7,NA,TRBJ2-1,TRBD2,15,TGTGCCAGCAGCCCCCGGACTAGCGTCTACAATGAGCAGTTCTTC,CASSPRTSVYNEQFF
TRBV20-1,NA,TRBJ1-2,NA,11,TGCAGTGTCTTAGTTAACTATGGCTACACCTTC,CSVLVNYGYTF
TRBV11-2,NA,TRBJ2-7,TRBD1,19,TGTGCCAGCAGCTCTCCTACCCAGCGGGACAGGGGAAGTTTCTACGAGCAGTACTTC,CASSSPTQRDRGSFYEQYF
TRBV28,NA,TRBJ2-7,NA,10,TGTGCCAGCAGTTACAGAGAGCAGTACTTC,CASSYREQYF
TRBV19,NA,TRBJ2-7,NA,15,TGTGCCAGTAGTACGACAATGCAGCAAACCTACGAGCAGTACTTC,CASSTTMQQTYEQYF
TRBV10-3,NA,TRBJ1-4,TRBD1,17,TGTGCCATCAGACCGGGACAGGGGACTGTTTCTAATGAAAAACTGTTTTTT,CAIRPGQGTVSNEKLFF
TRBV27,NA,TRBJ1-1,NA,13,TGTGCCAGCAGTCCCCAGGCGAACACTGAAGCTTTCTTT,CASSPQANTEAFF
TRBV7-8,NA,TRBJ1-1,NA,15,TGTGCCAGCAGCTTAGCAACGGGGGGCGATACTGAAGCTTTCTTT,CASSLATGGDTEAFF
TRBV10-2,NA,TRBJ2-7,NA,14,TGCGCCAGCAGTGACCTTAGCGGAGGCTACGAGCAGTACTTC,CASSDLSGGYEQYF
TRBV7-8,NA,TRBJ2-7,TRBD2,14,TGTGCCAGCAGCTTGCTGGGGGGGTCCTACGAGCAGTACTTC,CASSLLGGSYEQYF
TRBV2,NA,TRBJ2-1,NA,14,TGTGCCAGCAGTCTAGGAGGAGGGGCGAATGAGCAGTTCTTC,CASSLGGGANEQFF
TRBV2,NA,TRBJ1-1,TRBD1,14,TGTGCCACCTGGGCAGGGGGGATGAACACTGAAGCTTTCTTT,CATWAGGMNTEAFF
TRBV7-9,NA,TRBJ1-4,NA,16,TGTGCCAGCAGCTTATATATGGGGGCGACTAATGAAAAACTGTTTTTT,CASSLYMGATNEKLFF
TRBV7-8,once,TRBJ1-2,TRBD1,15,TGTGCCAGCAGCTCGGGACAGGGGTTCGTCTATGGCTACACCTTC,CASSSGQGFVYGYTF
TRBV6-4,NA,TRBJ2-1,TRBD2,16,TGTGCCAGCAGTGGGGGACTAGCGGGAGGGCGCAATGAGCAGTTCTTC,CASSGGLAGGRNEQFF
TRBV27,NA,TRBJ1-2,TRBD1,16,TGTGCCAGCAGTTTACAAGGGACAGGGGGCAACTATGGCTACACCTTC,CASSLQGTGGNYGYTF
TRBV28,NA,TRBJ1-6,NA,15,TGTGCCAGCAGTTTCCTCGTGAGCTATAATTCACCCCTCCACTTT,CASSFLVSYNSPLHF
TRBV10-3,NA,TRBJ1-1,TRBD1,14,TGTGCCATCAGTACAGGGGCGCAGAACACTGAAGCTTTCTTT,CAISTGAQNTEAFF
TRBV24-1,NA,TRBJ1-2,TRBD1,12,TGTGCCACCAGTGATTCCGGACAGGCCTTCACCTTC,CATSDSGQAFTF
TRBV30,NA,TRBJ2-5,NA,13,TGTGCCTGGAGTGTACCGAGTCAAGAGACCCAGTACTTC,CAWSVPSQETQYF
TRBV6-5,NA,TRBJ1-1,TRBD1,13,TGTGCCAGCAGTTACTCGACAGGGGAAAGGGCTTTCTTT,CASSYSTGERAFF
TRBV10-3,NA,TRBJ1-1,NA,13,TGTGCCATCAGGGGAACGGGGGGCACTGAAGCTTTCTTT,CAIRGTGGTEAFF